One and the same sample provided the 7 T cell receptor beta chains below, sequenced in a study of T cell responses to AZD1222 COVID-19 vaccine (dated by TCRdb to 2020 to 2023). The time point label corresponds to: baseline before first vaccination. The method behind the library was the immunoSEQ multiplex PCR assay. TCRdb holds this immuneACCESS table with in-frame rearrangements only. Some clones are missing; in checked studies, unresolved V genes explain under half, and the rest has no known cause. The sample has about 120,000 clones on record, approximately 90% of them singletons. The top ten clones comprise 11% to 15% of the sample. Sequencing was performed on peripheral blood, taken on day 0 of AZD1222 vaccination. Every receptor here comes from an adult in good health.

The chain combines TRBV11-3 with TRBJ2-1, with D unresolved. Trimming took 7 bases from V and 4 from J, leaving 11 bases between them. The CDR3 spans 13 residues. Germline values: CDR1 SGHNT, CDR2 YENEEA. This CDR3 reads CASKGPPYNEQFF. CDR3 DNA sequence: TGTGCCAGCAAGGGCCCCCCGTACAATGAGCAGTTCTTC.

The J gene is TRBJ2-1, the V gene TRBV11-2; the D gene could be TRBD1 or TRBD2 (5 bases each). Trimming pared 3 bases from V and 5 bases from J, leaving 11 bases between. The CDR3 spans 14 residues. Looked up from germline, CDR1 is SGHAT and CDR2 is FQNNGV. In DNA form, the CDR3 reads TGTGCCAGCAGCTTGGGACCATGGGACAATGAGCAGTTCTTC. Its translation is CASSLGPWDNEQFF.

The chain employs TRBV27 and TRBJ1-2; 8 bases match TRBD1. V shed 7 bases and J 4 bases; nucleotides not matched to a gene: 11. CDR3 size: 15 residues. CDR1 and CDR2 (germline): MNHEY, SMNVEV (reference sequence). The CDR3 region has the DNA TGTGCCAGCAAGTTTGGGTATGGACAGGGCTATGGCTACACCTTC. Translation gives CASKFGYGQGYGYTF.

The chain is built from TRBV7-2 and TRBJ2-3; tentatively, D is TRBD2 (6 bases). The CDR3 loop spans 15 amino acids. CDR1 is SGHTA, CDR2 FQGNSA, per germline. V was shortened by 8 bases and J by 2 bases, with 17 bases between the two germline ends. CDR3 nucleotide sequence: TGTGCCAGCGCTCGACGTGGGGGGACCACAGATACGCAGTATTTT. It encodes CASARRGGTTDTQYF.

CDR3 nucleotide sequence: TGTGCCAGCAGCTACGTCCCGGGACAGCGTAACTATGGCTACACCTTC. It encodes CASSYVPGQRNYGYTF. The chain carries TRBV7-9 and TRBJ1-2, with TRBD1 identical over 7 bases. The length of the CDR3 is 16 residues. Germline loops: CDR1 SEHNR, CDR2 FQNEAQ (reference sequence). V lost 4 bases to trimming and J lost 1 base; unmatched junction nucleotides: 9.

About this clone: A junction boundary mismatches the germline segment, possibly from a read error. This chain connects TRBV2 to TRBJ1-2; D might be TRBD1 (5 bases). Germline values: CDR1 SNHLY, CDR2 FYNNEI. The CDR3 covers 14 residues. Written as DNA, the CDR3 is TGTGCCAGCAGCGAAGAGGGGCCCCCCTATGGCTACACCTTC. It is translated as CASSEEGPPYGYTF.

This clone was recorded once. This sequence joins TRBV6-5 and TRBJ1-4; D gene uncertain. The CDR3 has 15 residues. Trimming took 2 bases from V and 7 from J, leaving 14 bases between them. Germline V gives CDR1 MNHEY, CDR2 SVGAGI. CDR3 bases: TGTGCCAGCAGTTACACGATGGGGTTTGGTGAAAAACTGTTTTTT. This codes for CASSYTMGFGEKLFF.